A selection of T cell receptor beta chains follows, all from one sample in a study of T cell repertoires in ileal Crohn's disease. Using immunoSEQ multiplex PCR, the repertoire was profiled, and TCRdb retains in-frame clones only, with some absent. The sample consists of some 16,000 clones, 80% of them appearing once. Sequenced sample: ileal tissue. These receptors were taken from an adult with Crohn's disease. Each CDR3 is given with its conserved first and last residue. The D gene is left open where the match is weak. Only part of the rows carry a size: once, few, many, or a class if the clone is expanded.

d_gene	len	abundance	v_gene	j_gene	CDR3nt	CDR3aa
TRBD1	15	-	TRBV5-1	TRBJ1-2	TGCGCCAGCACCCCGGACAGGGGGGAAAACTATGGCTACACCTTC	CASTPDRGENYGYTF
-	14	-	TRBV5-6	TRBJ1-4	TGTGCCAGCACCCGGCAGGGAGGGGATGAAAAACTGTTTTTT	CASTRQGGDEKLFF
-	13	once	TRBV6-6	TRBJ1-1	TGTGCCAGCAGTTACTCTTCCGACAGTGAAGCTTTCTTT	CASSYSSDSEAFF
TRBD2	16	-	TRBV6-5	TRBJ2-1	TGTGCCAGCAGTTCTCGAGCGGGGTCCTCCTACAATGAGCAGTTCTTC	CASSSRAGSSYNEQFF
TRBD1	16	-	TRBV18	TRBJ1-2	TGTGCCAGCTCACCACTACAGGGGCTAGAGGGATATGGCTACACCTTC	CASSPLQGLEGYGYTF
TRBD1	14	few	TRBV7-2	TRBJ1-1	TGTGCCAGCAAGACCGGGACAGGAGGCACTGAAGCTTTCTTT	CASKTGTGGTEAFF
-	14	-	TRBV7-2	TRBJ1-1	TGTGCCAGCAGCTTGAGGACTGAGTACCCTGAAGCTTTCTTT	CASSLRTEYPEAFF
-	13	-	TRBV5-1	TRBJ2-7	TGCGCCAGCAGCTTGGCGGGGGTCGGCGAGCAGTACTTC	CASSLAGVGEQYF
-	13	once	TRBV6-5	TRBJ1-1	TGTGCCAGCAAGATAGCGGGGAGGACTGAAGCTTTCTTT	CASKIAGRTEAFF
-	15	few	TRBV27	TRBJ1-1	TGTGCCAGCAGTCAACTACTAGGAGGGTACACTGAAGCTTTCTTT	CASSQLLGGYTEAFF
TRBD2	17	-	TRBV16	TRBJ2-4	TGTGCCAGCAGCCTAGATAGCGGGGGCCCAGAGGAAAACATTCAGTACTTC	CASSLDSGGPEENIQYF
-	13	-	TRBV19	TRBJ2-1	TGTGCCAGTACCCTACGGGAGTCTTATGAGCAGTTCTTC	CASTLRESYEQFF
-	17	-	TRBV21-1	TRBJ2-5	TGTGCCAGCAGCAAAGTCGGGACTAGCGGGGTGGGTGAGACCCAGTACTTC	CASSKVGTSGVGETQYF
-	14	few	TRBV4-1	TRBJ2-5	TGCGCCAGCAGCTCAGTCGGGTACCAAGAGACCCAGTACTTC	CASSSVGYQETQYF
TRBD2	16	-	TRBV7-8	TRBJ2-3	TGTGCCAGCAGCCCATTAGCGGGGGATACCACAGATACGCAGTATTTT	CASSPLAGDTTDTQYF
TRBD1	14	-	TRBV7-2	TRBJ1-2	TGTGCCAGCAGCACAGTGGACAGGGGCGATGGCTACACCTTC	CASSTVDRGDGYTF
TRBD2	15	-	TRBV5-4	TRBJ2-3	TGTGCCAGCAGCTACGGCGGGGGGGCAGGAGATACGCAGTATTTT	CASSYGGGAGDTQYF
TRBD1	14	-	TRBV6-1	TRBJ1-2	TGTGCCAGTGGGACAGAGAGGGGGAACTATGGCTACACCTTC	CASGTERGNYGYTF
-	16	-	TRBV5-1	TRBJ1-3	TGCGCCAGCAGCTTGGGACAGGCGTTCTCTGGAAACACCATATATTTT	CASSLGQAFSGNTIYF
-	15	-	TRBV19	TRBJ2-5	TGTGCCAGTAGTCCCAGGCGGGACGGCCACGAGACCCAGTACTTC	CASSPRRDGHETQYF
-	15	few	TRBV12-5	TRBJ2-2	TGTGCTAGTGGTTTGAGGACAGCGAACACCGGGGAGCTGTTTTTT	CASGLRTANTGELFF
TRBD1	14	-	TRBV11-3	TRBJ2-1	TGTGCCAGCAGCTTCAGACAGGGTCGTGGGGAGCAGTTCTTC	CASSFRQGRGEQFF
-	15	-	TRBV11-2	TRBJ1-2	TGTGCCAGCAGCTTAGGACCCGGCGAGGGCTATGGCTACACCTTC	CASSLGPGEGYGYTF
-	12	-	TRBV6-5	TRBJ2-5	TGTGCCAGCAGTTACAATCAGGGGACCCAGTACTTC	CASSYNQGTQYF
TRBD1	14	-	TRBV7-2	TRBJ1-4	TGTGCCAGCAGCGGTCGACAGGGGAATGAAAAACTGTTTTTT	CASSGRQGNEKLFF
-	16	-	TRBV7-2	TRBJ1-1	TGTGCCAGCAGCTTAGCGGGGGGGCGGGCGAACACTGAAGCTTTCTTT	CASSLAGGRANTEAFF
TRBD1	15	-	TRBV19	TRBJ2-3	TGTGCCAGTAGTCAACCGGGACAGGGCACAGATACGCAGTATTTT	CASSQPGQGTDTQYF
TRBD1	18	-	TRBV27	TRBJ2-1	TGTGCCAGCAGCCCACGGAGGAACAGGGGGGAGTCCTACAATGAGCAGTTCTTC	CASSPRRNRGESYNEQFF
TRBD1	13	-	TRBV5-6	TRBJ1-2	TGTGCCAGCAGCCGACAGGGGACGGCTGGCTACACCTTC	CASSRQGTAGYTF
TRBD1	14	once	TRBV5-1	TRBJ2-7	TGCGCCAGCAGCTTGGGACAGGGGAGCCACGAGCAGTACTTC	CASSLGQGSHEQYF
-	13	few	TRBV2	TRBJ1-2	TGTGCCAGCAGGGTCAGGGAAGCGTATGGCTACACCTTC	CASRVREAYGYTF
TRBD1	14	-	TRBV10-3	TRBJ1-2	TGTGCCATCAGTGGGGGACAGGGAGGAAGTGGCTACACCTTC	CAISGGQGGSGYTF
-	12	-	TRBV19	TRBJ2-7	TGTGCCAGTAGTTCCGGGAACTACGAGCAGTACTTC	CASSSGNYEQYF
TRBD2	15	-	TRBV29-1	TRBJ2-7	TGCAGCGTGGAGGAGCGGGGGGCGTTTACCTACGAGCAGTACTTC	CSVEERGAFTYEQYF
-	17	-	TRBV7-2	TRBJ1-2	TGTGCCAGCAGCTTAGTTCCCCCAACCGGGCAGGGGTATGGCTACACCTTC	CASSLVPPTGQGYGYTF
-	13	-	TRBV5-1	TRBJ2-3	TGCGCCAGCGGCAGCGGAAGCACAGATACGCAGTATTTT	CASGSGSTDTQYF
TRBD1	16	-	TRBV19	TRBJ1-5	TGTGCCAGTAGTATTCGTGGCAGGGGGAGCAATCAGCCCCAGCATTTT	CASSIRGRGSNQPQHF
-	14	-	TRBV28	TRBJ1-1	TGTGCCAGCAGTCCGGCGGGAGTTCTGGAGGAAGCTTTCTTT	CASSPAGVLEEAFF
-	18	-	TRBV21-1	TRBJ2-1	TGTGCCAGCAGCAAAGCGCTACAGCGGGAGGACTCCTACAATGAGCAGTTCTTC	CASSKALQREDSYNEQFF
TRBD1	14	-	TRBV6-7	TRBJ2-2	TGTGCCAGCAGTCGAGACAGGGGCTCCGGGGAGCTGTTTTTT	CASSRDRGSGELFF
TRBD1	15	-	TRBV5-1	TRBJ2-7	TGCGCCAGCGGACAACAGGGGGCGAGCTCCTACGAGCAGTACTTC	CASGQQGASSYEQYF
-	16	-	TRBV19	TRBJ2-1	TGTGCCAGTAGCCCCGCGGGACAGTTGGGCTACAATGAGCAGTTCTTC	CASSPAGQLGYNEQFF
TRBD1	15	-	TRBV6-5	TRBJ1-6	TGTGCCAGCACCCTAACCGGGACAGCTAATTCACCCCTCCACTTT	CASTLTGTANSPLHF
-	12	-	TRBV10-2	TRBJ1-2	TGCGCCAGCAGTATGGGGGCAGACGGCTACACCTTC	CASSMGADGYTF